One sample yielded the 10 T cell receptor beta chains listed below, sequenced in a study of CD8+CD57+ T cells in acquired aplastic anemia. Genomic DNA, serving as template, underwent TCR beta VDJ and CDR3 profiling. TCRdb re-analysed the reads in MiXCR, keeping a single row per CDR3 protein. The sample gives 260,000 or so distinct CDR3 sequences, around 45% of which show up once; 7% to 10% is in the top ten. Previously, flow cytometry had revealed CD8+CD57+ cell expansion in the patients chosen for sequencing. The sequenced sample consisted of sorted CD4+, CD8+, or CD8+CD57+ T cells (not recorded which) from PBMCs. The receptor source for this set is a human donor with aplastic anemia.

This chain uses TRBV7-9 with TRBJ2-7; D may be TRBD1 (6 bases). V gave up 3 bases and J gave up 3 bases, with 27 bases separating them. The CDR3 runs 19 residues. Germline V gene data show CDR1 as SEHNR and CDR2 as FQNEAQ (reference sequence). The CDR3 nucleotides are TGTGCCAGCAGCTTCCGAGGTGGGGACACAGAACGCTCGCACTACGAGCAGTACTTC. This sequence encodes CASSFRGGDTERSHYEQYF.

This clonotype was recorded at least ten times. This chain uses TRBV20-1 with TRBJ2-2; a possible D gene is TRBD2 (7 bases). Germline CDR1 is DFQATT and CDR2 is SNEGSKA (reference sequence). CDR3 length: 16 residues. The V gene lost 6 bases and the J gene lost 3 bases, with 20 bases spanning the gap. In nucleotides, the CDR3 is TGCAGTGCACCCATTTACGGGGGGCAGGACACCGGGGAGCTGTTTTTT. It specifies CSAPIYGGQDTGELFF.

V and J are TRBV19 and TRBJ2-2; TRBD2 matches 14 bases. The CDR3 contains 17 residues. Germline assignment: CDR1 LNHDA and CDR2 SQIVND (reference sequence). After removal of 7 bases from V and 2 bases from J, the junction contained 6 bases not matched to a gene. The CDR3 here is CASTGLAGGSNTGELFF. As DNA, the CDR3 is TGTGCCAGTACCGGACTAGCGGGAGGATCTAACACCGGGGAGCTGTTTTTT.

There are a few counts of this clonotype. A much larger clone lies a single base off, so this may be a read error. The chain couples TRBV6-4 to TRBJ1-5; maybe TRBD1 (6 bases). CDR3 length: 12 amino acids. Per germline, CDR1 MRHNA and CDR2 SNTAGT. This CDR3 is CASSLWGQPRHF. Here the CDR3 DNA reads TGTGCCAGCAGCCTTTGGGGGCAGCCCCGGCATTTT.

This rearrangement joins TRBV30 to TRBJ1-6; D gene unclear. The V end was cut by 3 bases, the J end by 10 bases, with 19 bases between. Germline loops: CDR1 GTSNPN, CDR2 SVGIG (reference sequence). The CDR3 totals 15 residues. DNA for the CDR3: TGTGCCTGGAGACAAAGGAGATTAAAAGGATCACCCCTCCACTTT. Amino acid sequence: CAWRQRRLKGSPLHF. Full variable domain (missing parts from reference TRBV30 and TRBJ1-6): SQTIHQWPATLVQPVGSPLSLECTVEGTSNPNLYWYRQAAGRGLQLLFYSVGIGQISSEVPQNLSASRPQDRQFILSSKKLLLSDSGFYLCAWRQRRLKGSPLHFGNGTRLTVT.

For this clonotype: Compared with germline, one end of the junction differs, possibly owing to a read error. J is TRBJ1-4 and V is TRBV5-1; D is unresolved. CDR1 is SGHRS and CDR2 is YFSETQ in the germline V gene. The CDR3 runs to 17 residues. Here the CDR3 reads CAGSFGPDQATNEKLFF. DNA for the CDR3: TGCGCCGGCAGCTTCGGTCCGGATCAGGCAACTAATGAAAAACTGTTTTTT.

This clonotype was seen once. The chain links TRBV19 to TRBJ1-2; D may be TRBD1 (5 bases). This CDR3 has 13 residues. V was pared by 3 bases and J by 7 bases, with 12 bases between. Germline CDR1 and CDR2: LNHDA and SQIVND (reference sequence). CDR3 loop: CASSIKGIPGYTF. The CDR3 DNA reads TGTGCCAGTAGTATCAAGGGGATCCCTGGCTACACCTTC.

There are many counts of this clonotype. The chain is built from TRBV7-9 and TRBJ2-1; 7 positions match TRBD2. The CDR3 spans 15 residues. The germline CDR1 and CDR2 sequences are SEHNR and FQNEAQ (reference sequence). Trimming took 5 bases from V and 6 from J; bases not matched to a gene: 10. The CDR3 loop reads CASSHPAGETNEQFF. Here the CDR3 DNA reads TGTGCCAGCAGCCACCCGGCGGGAGAGACCAATGAGCAGTTCTTC.

This chain connects TRBV25-1 to TRBJ2-7; D ambiguous. CDR3 length equals 11 residues. Germline CDR1 MGHDK, CDR2 SYGVNS. Between the trimmed V and J ends, which lost 6 bases and 4 bases, there was a span of 7 bases. This CDR3 reads CASRAGYEQYF. The CDR3 bases are TGTGCCAGCAGGGCCGGGTACGAGCAGTACTTC.

This clonotype was recorded many times. Here the CDR3 DNA reads TGTGCAATCAGGGGTGACACTGAAGCTTTCTTT. Protein sequence: CAIRGDTEAFF. The chain links TRBV6-6 to TRBJ1-1; the D gene is possibly TRBD1 (6 bases). The germline CDR1 and CDR2 sequences are MNHNY and SVGAGI (reference sequence). There are 11 residues in the CDR3.